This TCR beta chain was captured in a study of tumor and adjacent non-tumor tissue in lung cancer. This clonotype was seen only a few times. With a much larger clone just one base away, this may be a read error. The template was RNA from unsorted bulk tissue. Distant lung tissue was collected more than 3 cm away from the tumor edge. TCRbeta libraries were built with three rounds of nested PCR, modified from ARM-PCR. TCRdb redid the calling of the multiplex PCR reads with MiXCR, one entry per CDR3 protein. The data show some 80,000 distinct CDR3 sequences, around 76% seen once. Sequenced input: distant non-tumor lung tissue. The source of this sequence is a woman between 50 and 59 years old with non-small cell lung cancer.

CDR3 sequence: CSANPEVAGVGYEQYF. In DNA, the CDR3 is TGCAGTGCTAACCCGGAAGTAGCGGGAGTAGGTTACGAGCAGTACTTC. J is TRBJ2-7 and V is TRBV20-1; 9 nucleotides line up with TRBD2. The V gene's germline CDR1 is DFQATT and CDR2 SNEGSKA (reference sequence). The CDR3 has 16 residues. V dropped 4 bases and J dropped 4; count of bases not matched to a gene: 14.